This T cell receptor beta chain was identified in a study of persistence of HIV-infected CD4 T cells. Overall study: CD4+ T cells responding to CMV or HIV-1 Gag were isolated.

Note on this clone: Antigen specificity is unknown.

The libraries were made with immunoSEQ version 4 in survey mode. Libraries were prepared by immunoSEQ multiplex PCR; TCRdb keeps only in-frame clonotypes and omits some of them. The sample comprises 30,000 to 40,000 clones, 65% to 90% of which are singletons, and about 18% rests with the top ten. Germline V gives CDR1 SGHRS, CDR2 YFSETQ. The ends were cut back, 2 bases at V and 3 bases at J, with 8 bases in the middle. This CDR3 is built from 13 residues. Overlapping HIV-1 Gag 15-mer peptides at roughly 1 ug per peptide per mL were used. CD40L-negative CD69-negative CD45RO-high memory CD4+ T cells were sorted as populations depleted of antigen-responding cells. An approximately 20-hour stimulation of CD8-depleted PBMCs used anti-CD28/CD49d costimulation, CD40-blocking antibody and enfuvirtide.

The TCR sequence derives from an adult woman with HIV who was CMV-seropositive. This chain uses TRBV5-1 with TRBJ1-2, with D possibly TRBD1 on 6 matching bases. The sample consisted of CD4+ T cells sorted from PBMCs after roughly 18-hour stimulation, taken from a patient who received antiretroviral therapy. The CDR3 loop is CASSLAGDYGYTF. The CDR3 DNA follows: TGCGCCAGCAGCTTAGCAGGGGACTATGGCTACACCTTC.